The next 8 T cell receptor beta chains were all read from a single sample in a study of cytomegalovirus exposure and HLA in healthy donors. The primer mix had 60 Vbeta and 13 Jbeta primers. Clones were read by immunoSEQ multiplex PCR, and TCRdb kept only the in-frame ones, dropping some. The top ten hold about 10% of the sample, which has around 150,000 clones, 75% to 85% seen once. Sequencing was carried out using PBMCs. Receptors were obtained from a middle-aged man in good health and CMV-seropositive.

The chain employs TRBV30 and TRBJ1-2; 9 nucleotides match TRBD1. Germline trimming cut 3 bases from V and 3 bases from J; bases unmatched to any gene: 5. The CDR3 is 14 amino acids. Germline CDR1 and CDR2: GTSNPN and SVGIG (reference sequence). The CDR3 here is CAWSPGTGYYGYTF. CDR3 nucleotides: TGTGCCTGGAGCCCCGGGACAGGGTACTATGGCTACACCTTC.

The V and J genes are TRBV2 and TRBJ1-1, with D unclear. The CDR3 extends over 13 amino acids. Germline V gene sequence: CDR1 SNHLY, CDR2 FYNNEI. Trimming removed 6 bases at V and 2 bases at J, with 10 bases between. The DNA for the CDR3 is TGTGCCAGCAGACTAGATATAAACACTGAAGCTTTCTTT. As protein: CASRLDINTEAFF.

The rearrangement joins TRBV2 to TRBJ2-7; 8 positions match TRBD2. CDR1 and CDR2 from the germline V gene are SNHLY and FYNNEI. The V gene end was trimmed by 11 bases and the J gene end by 6 bases; junction bases not matched to a gene: 12. CDR3 size: 13 residues. The CDR3 spells CAGREGAWGEQYF. DNA for the CDR3: TGTGCCGGCCGGGAGGGCGCCTGGGGCGAGCAGTACTTC.

The V and J genes are TRBV6-5 and TRBJ2-7; 10 bases fit TRBD2. Germline V gives CDR1 MNHEY, CDR2 SVGAGI. V lost 5 bases to trimming and J lost 7 bases; unmatched junction nucleotides: 5. CDR3 length: 13 amino acids. The CDR3 region is CASSLTLAGEQYF. CDR3 DNA sequence: TGTGCCAGCAGTCTCACACTAGCGGGAGAGCAGTACTTC.

This clone was seen a few times. The chain links TRBV7-9 to TRBJ2-7; D not resolved. Germline V CDR1 and CDR2: SEHNR, FQNEAQ (reference sequence). V was shortened by 2 bases and J by 4 bases, with 15 bases between the two germline ends. The CDR3 extends over 15 amino acids. CDR3 DNA: TGTGCCAGCAGCTTACCCTCGAATCGGTATTACGAGCAGTACTTC. It specifies CASSLPSNRYYEQYF.

This chain uses TRBV28 with TRBJ2-1; 15 bases are shared with TRBD2. V dropped 5 bases and J dropped 2; count of bases not matched to a gene: 10. Germline lookup yields CDR1 MDHEN and CDR2 SYDVKM. The CDR3 totals 19 residues. The DNA for the CDR3 is TGTGCCAGCAGTCCCGGGACTAGCGGGGGGCCATTGCCCTACAATGAGCAGTTCTTC. It specifies CASSPGTSGGPLPYNEQFF.

V and J are TRBV7-3 and TRBJ2-1; 7 bases line up with TRBD1. The CDR3 length is 14 residues. Germline values: CDR1 SGHTA, CDR2 FQGTGA. Losses at the gene ends were 5 bases for V and 7 bases for J; bases not matched to a gene: 8. The chain's CDR3 is CASSPRTGLNEQFF. For the CDR3, the DNA is TGTGCCAGCAGCCCACGGACAGGCTTAAATGAGCAGTTCTTC.

In this sample, this clone turned up a few times. The CDR3 region is CASSFLGTKELFF. The CDR3 region has the DNA TGTGCCAGCAGCTTCCTAGGGACAAAGGAGCTGTTTTTT. This rearrangement joins TRBV7-2 to TRBJ2-2, with D perhaps TRBD1 (6 bases). V was cut by 3 bases and J by 10 bases, with 12 bases left in between. This CDR3 region has 13 residues. The germline V gene has CDR1 SGHTA and CDR2 FQGNSA. The full variable domain, completed using reference TRBV7-2 and TRBJ2-2, is GAGVSQSPSNKVTEKGKDVELRCDPISGHTALYWYRQSLGQGLEFLIYFQGNSAPDKSGLPSDRFSAERTGGSVSTLTIQRTQQEDSAVYLCASSFLGTKELFFGEGSRLTVL.